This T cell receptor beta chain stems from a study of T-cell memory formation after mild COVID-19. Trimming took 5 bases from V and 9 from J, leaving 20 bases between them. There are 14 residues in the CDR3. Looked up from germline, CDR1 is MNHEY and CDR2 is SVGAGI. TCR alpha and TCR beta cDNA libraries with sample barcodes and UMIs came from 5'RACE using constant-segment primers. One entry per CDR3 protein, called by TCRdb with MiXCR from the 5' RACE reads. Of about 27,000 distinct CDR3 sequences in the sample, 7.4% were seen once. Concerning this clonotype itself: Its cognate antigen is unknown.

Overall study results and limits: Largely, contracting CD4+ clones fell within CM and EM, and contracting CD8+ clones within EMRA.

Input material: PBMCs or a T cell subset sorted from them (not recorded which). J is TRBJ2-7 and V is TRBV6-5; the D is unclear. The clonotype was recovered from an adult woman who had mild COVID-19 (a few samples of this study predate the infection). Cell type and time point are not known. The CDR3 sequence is CASSPGPIGLRQYF. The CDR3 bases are TGTGCCAGCAGTCCCGGTCCGATCGGGTTGAGGCAGTACTTC.